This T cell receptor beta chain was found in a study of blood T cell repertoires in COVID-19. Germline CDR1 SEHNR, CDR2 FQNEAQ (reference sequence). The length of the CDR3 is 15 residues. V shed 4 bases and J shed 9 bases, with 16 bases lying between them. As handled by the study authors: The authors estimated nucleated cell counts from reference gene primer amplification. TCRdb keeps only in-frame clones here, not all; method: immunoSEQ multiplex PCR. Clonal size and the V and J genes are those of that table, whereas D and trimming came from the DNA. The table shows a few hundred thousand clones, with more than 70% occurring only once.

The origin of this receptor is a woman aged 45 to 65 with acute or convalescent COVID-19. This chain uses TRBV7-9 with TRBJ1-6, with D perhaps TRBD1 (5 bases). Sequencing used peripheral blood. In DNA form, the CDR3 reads TGTGCCAGCAGCTCAGGGATTCTCAATGGTTCACCCCTCCACTTT. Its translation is CASSSGILNGSPLHF.